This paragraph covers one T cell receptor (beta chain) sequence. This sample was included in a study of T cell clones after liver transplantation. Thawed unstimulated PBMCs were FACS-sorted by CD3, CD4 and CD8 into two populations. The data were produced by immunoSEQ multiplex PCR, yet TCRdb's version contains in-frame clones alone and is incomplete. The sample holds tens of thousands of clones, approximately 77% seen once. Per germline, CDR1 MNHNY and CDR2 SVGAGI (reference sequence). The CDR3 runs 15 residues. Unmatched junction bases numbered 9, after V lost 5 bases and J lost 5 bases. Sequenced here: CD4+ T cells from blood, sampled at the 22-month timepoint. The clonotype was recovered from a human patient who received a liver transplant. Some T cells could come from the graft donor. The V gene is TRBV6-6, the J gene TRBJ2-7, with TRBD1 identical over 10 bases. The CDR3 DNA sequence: TGTGCCAGCAGTCTCAAGACAGGGGGCGGCGACGAGCAGTACTTC. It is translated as CASSLKTGGGDEQYF.